The text below deals with one TCR beta chain. This record belongs to a study of blood T cell repertoires in COVID-19. Study-level background: Whether acute or convalescent, the COVID-19 samples came from the United States, Italy and Spain. From T cells, B-cell-depleted T cells, or PBMCs came the material, which was cDNA or gDNA.

Authors' processing steps: Cell counts per sample came from amplifying reference gene primers. Clones were sequenced by immunoSEQ multiplex PCR, and TCRdb holds only the in-frame ones, with some missing. V and J calls and clone size are copied from that table; D and trimming were computed from the DNA. The sample includes a few hundred thousand clones, roughly 85% of them seen just once. The CDR3 has 17 amino acids. CDR1 and CDR2 from the germline V gene are PRHDT and FYEKMQ (reference sequence). Losses at the gene ends were 4 bases for V and 5 bases for J; bases not matched to a gene: 12. The clonotype comes from a woman under 30 with acute or convalescent COVID-19. The sample was peripheral blood. The chain is built from TRBV13 and TRBJ2-7; TRBD2 agrees at 12 bases. DNA for the CDR3: TGTGCCAGCAGCTCGGCCCTTACTAGCGGGAGGATCCACGAGCAGTACTTC. It specifies CASSSALTSGRIHEQYF.